One sample yielded the 14 T cell receptor beta chains listed below, sequenced in a study of T cells expressing NK-cell markers. TCRdb reprocessed the 5' RACE reads and keeps a single row for each CDR3 protein, giving no DNA. The sample holds roughly 390,000 distinct CDR3 sequences. The specimen was blood T cells: a sorted CD56 or NKG2C T cell subset, CD4+ or CD8+ T cells, or bulk PBMC T cells (not recorded which). The source of these receptors is a man aged 18-75 years in good health.

The chain recombines TRBV6-1 with TRBJ2-3. The CDR3 is made up of 14 amino acids. Germline CDR1 and CDR2: MNHNS and SASEGT. CDR3 sequence reads: CASSEVDGTDTQYF.

The V call is TRBV6-1, the J call TRBJ1-2; the D call from TCRdb, TRBD1, cannot be confirmed without DNA. Germline assignment: CDR1 MNHNS and CDR2 SASEGT. The CDR3 is 13 amino acids. CDR3 loop: CASRQGFSGGYTF.

V and J are TRBV20-1 and TRBJ1-1; TCRdb's D call, TRBD1, is unchecked because there is no DNA. Germline values: CDR1 DFQATT, CDR2 SNEGSKA (reference sequence). This CDR3 is 16 amino acids long. The CDR3 region is CSALRGGGGTNTEAFF.

The chain carries TRBV6-1 and TRBJ1-1; checking the TCRdb D call of TRBD1 is not possible without DNA. This CDR3 is built from 11 residues. The germline V gene encodes CDR1 MNHNS and CDR2 SASEGT. The CDR3 is CAGGKNTEAFF.

The CDR3 reads CASSHRDRARDTQYF. The chain uses TRBV14 and TRBJ2-3; lacking DNA, the TRBD1 call made by TCRdb goes unchecked. Germline CDR1 and CDR2: SGHDN and FVKESK. This CDR3 is 15 amino acids long.

This chain links TRBV6-1 with TRBJ2-1; TCRdb picks TRBD2, but there is no DNA to check that call. The germline gives CDR1 MNHNS, CDR2 SASEGT. The CDR3 is made up of 15 amino acids. This CDR3 is CASTTSGGAPNEQFF.

V gene TRBV18 combines with J gene TRBJ2-1; checking the TCRdb D call of TRBD2 is not possible without DNA. Germline loops: CDR1 KGHSH, CDR2 LQKENI. The length of the CDR3 is 13 residues. The CDR3 is CASSLVGRGEQFF.

The chain employs TRBV4-2 and TRBJ2-1; the D call from TCRdb, TRBD2, cannot be confirmed without DNA. The CDR3 is made up of 15 amino acids. Germline CDR1 reads LGHNA; CDR2 reads YNFKEQ. The CDR3 region is CASSQQSSGTPGQFF.

The chain couples TRBV6-2 or TRBV6-3 to TRBJ2-5; lacking DNA, the TRBD2 call made by TCRdb goes unchecked. The CDR3 spans 16 residues. CDR1 MNHEY and CDR2 SVGEGT come from the germline V gene. CDR3: CASSPGTGLSIKTQYF.

V gene TRBV7-9 combines with J gene TRBJ1-2; absent DNA, TCRdb's TRBD1 call cannot be checked. The CDR3 covers 15 residues. CDR1 and CDR2 (germline): SEHNR, FQNEAQ (reference sequence). The CDR3 loop reads CASSKGQGINYGYTF.

CDR3 sequence: CASSLSPEGLARGGGPTDTQYF. The chain joins TRBV7-2 to TRBJ2-3; the TRBD1 assignment by TCRdb is unverifiable without DNA. CDR3 length: 22 amino acids. CDR1 is SGHTA, CDR2 FQGNSA, per germline.

V usage is TRBV20-1 and J usage is TRBJ2-7; as DNA is missing, the TRBD1 call by TCRdb cannot be tested. The germline V gene encodes CDR1 DFQATT and CDR2 SNEGSKA (reference sequence). The CDR3 runs 11 residues. The CDR3 protein is CSARAGQPEYF.

The chain links TRBV7-8 to TRBJ1-1; TCRdb outputs TRBD1, but without DNA this stays unchecked. The CDR3 sequence is 16 residues long. Germline CDR1 and CDR2: SGHVS and FQNEAQ. The CDR3 is CASSSPAGGVDTEAFF.

The rearrangement uses TRBV12-3 or TRBV12-4 and TRBJ2-1; as DNA is missing, the TRBD1 call by TCRdb cannot be tested. The CDR3 totals 14 residues. This chain's CDR3 is CASSPGQVGSEQFF.